The rows below give T cell receptor beta chains drawn from one sample of a study of blood T cell repertoires in COVID-19. Sequencing was performed with immunoSEQ multiplex PCR; in TCRdb, only in-frame clones are kept and a portion is missing. Among 80,000 to 100,000 clones listed, 87% were seen once. Source material: peripheral blood. The receptors originated from a man in his sixties or seventies with acute or convalescent COVID-19. CDR3s include the opening cysteine and the closing phenylalanine or tryptophan. A D gene is named only where the DNA matches it firmly. Rows may omit the clone size; those that give it use once, few, many or a size class.

V,D,size,J,CDR3,DNA
TRBV9,NA,once,TRBJ1-4,CASSASRGEKLFF,TGTGCCAGCAGCGCCTCAAGAGGTGAAAAACTGTTTTTT
TRBV5-5,NA,NA,TRBJ1-4,CASSQTPRATNEKLFF,TGTGCCAGCAGCCAGACCCCACGGGCAACTAATGAAAAACTGTTTTTT
TRBV19,NA,NA,TRBJ1-6,CASSFGLVMASPLHF,TGTGCCAGTAGCTTTGGGCTGGTGATGGCTTCACCCCTCCACTTT
TRBV27,NA,NA,TRBJ1-2,CASAGQGSYGYTF,TGTGCCAGCGCTGGGCAGGGGAGTTATGGCTACACCTTC
TRBV7-8,NA,few,TRBJ1-2,CASTDGGVYGYTF,TGTGCCAGTACCGACGGGGGGGTGTATGGCTACACCTTC
TRBV18,NA,NA,TRBJ1-1,CASSPGISVNTEAFF,TGTGCCAGCTCCCCGGGGATCAGCGTGAACACTGAAGCTTTCTTT
TRBV5-1,NA,NA,TRBJ1-2,CASSLDSEGGYTF,TGCGCCAGCAGCCTGGACAGCGAGGGTGGCTACACCTTC
TRBV5-4,TRBD1,NA,TRBJ2-5,CASSWTGSETQYF,TGTGCCAGCAGCTGGACAGGGTCGGAGACCCAGTACTTC
TRBV30,TRBD1,NA,TRBJ1-1,CAWSAQTGSRTEAFF,TGTGCCTGGAGTGCACAGACAGGGTCGCGGACTGAAGCTTTCTTT
TRBV5-5,TRBD1,NA,TRBJ1-2,CASSSTGVYGYTF,TGTGCCAGCAGCTCAACAGGGGTCTATGGCTACACCTTC
TRBV11-1,NA,NA,TRBJ1-1,CASSSPAGGRSTEAFF,TGTGCCAGCAGTTCCCCCGCGGGAGGGAGATCGACTGAAGCTTTCTTT
TRBV13,NA,NA,TRBJ2-1,CASSLYIWSTGAYNEQFF,TGTGCCAGCAGCTTATACATATGGAGTACAGGAGCCTACAATGAGCAGTTCTTC
TRBV18,TRBD1,NA,TRBJ1-4,CASSRTVIAGGQGSVKLFF,TGTGCCAGCTCACGCACCGTTATTGCTGGGGGACAGGGGTCGGTAAAACTGTTTTTT
TRBV19,TRBD2,NA,TRBJ2-7,CASRGGAYEQYF,TGTGCCAGTAGGGGGGGGGCCTACGAGCAGTACTTC
TRBV2,NA,NA,TRBJ1-2,CASSEGRANYGYTF,TGTGCCAGCAGTGAAGGCAGGGCTAACTATGGCTACACCTTC
TRBV27,NA,NA,TRBJ1-2,CASSYSPRSRNGYTF,TGTGCCAGCAGTTACTCCCCTCGATCTCGCAATGGCTACACCTTC
TRBV24-1,NA,NA,TRBJ1-5,CATSDEAQPQHF,TGTGCCACCAGTGATGAGGCGCAGCCCCAGCATTTT
TRBV28,TRBD1,NA,TRBJ1-1,CASRPGGGSTEAFF,TGTGCCAGCAGGCCAGGGGGAGGTAGCACTGAAGCTTTCTTT
TRBV28,NA,NA,TRBJ2-2,CASSLMGQANTGELFF,TGTGCCAGCAGTTTAATGGGGCAAGCGAACACCGGGGAGCTGTTTTTT
TRBV5-6,NA,NA,TRBJ2-5,CASSLAVRGGEETQYF,TGTGCCAGCAGCTTGGCCGTCAGGGGTGGGGAAGAGACCCAGTACTTC
TRBV5-4,TRBD1,NA,TRBJ1-6,CASSLGGTGGDSPLHF,TGTGCCAGCAGCTTGGGTGGGACAGGGGGTGATTCACCCCTCCACTTT
TRBV5-4,TRBD2,NA,TRBJ2-7,CASSFSSGGAYEQYF,TGTGCCAGCAGCTTTAGTAGCGGGGGGGCCTACGAGCAGTACTTC
TRBV5-8,TRBD1,NA,TRBJ1-2,CASRLDRVNYGYTF,TGTGCCAGCAGGTTGGACAGGGTCAACTATGGCTACACCTTC
TRBV3-1/TRBV3-2,TRBD2,NA,TRBJ2-1,CASSQERGLAGYNEQFF,TGTGCCAGCAGCCAAGAACGTGGACTAGCGGGTTACAATGAGCAGTTCTTC
TRBV7-2,TRBD2,NA,TRBJ2-5,CASSWGGAKETQYF,TGTGCCAGCAGCTGGGGGGGAGCTAAAGAGACCCAGTACTTC
TRBV5-1,NA,NA,TRBJ2-3,CASSFSGSSTDTQYF,TGCGCCAGCAGCTTCAGCGGTTCTAGCACAGATACGCAGTATTTT
TRBV6-6,NA,NA,TRBJ1-3,CASSYSGSSGNTIYF,TGTGCCAGCAGTTACTCGGGGAGCTCTGGAAACACCATATATTTT
TRBV3-1/TRBV3-2,TRBD2,NA,TRBJ2-3,CASSQVGTSADTQYF,TGTGCCAGCAGCCAAGTAGGGACTAGCGCAGATACGCAGTATTTT
TRBV19,TRBD2,NA,TRBJ2-5,CASSRTSGGLETQYF,TGTGCCAGTAGCAGGACTAGCGGGGGTTTAGAGACCCAGTACTTC
TRBV4-1,NA,NA,TRBJ1-3,CASSHPGSTGNTIYF,TGCGCCAGCAGCCACCCGGGTTCCACTGGAAACACCATATATTTT
TRBV19,NA,NA,TRBJ2-1,CASSAIPGIGSNEQFF,TGTGCCAGTAGTGCAATCCCAGGGATAGGGTCCAATGAGCAGTTCTTC
TRBV20-1,NA,NA,TRBJ1-4,CSARRNEKLFF,TGCAGTGCTAGGCGGAATGAAAAACTGTTTTTT
TRBV20-1,NA,NA,TRBJ2-1,CSASIPGVSYNEQFF,TGCAGTGCTAGTATCCCGGGGGTCTCCTACAATGAGCAGTTCTTC
TRBV5-1,TRBD1,NA,TRBJ1-4,CASSFERQGAGSEKLFF,TGCGCCAGCAGCTTTGAACGACAGGGGGCTGGGAGTGAAAAACTGTTTTTT
TRBV6-5,TRBD1,NA,TRBJ2-5,CASSLSRGQGETQYF,TGTGCCAGCAGTCTCAGCAGGGGGCAAGGGGAGACCCAGTACTTC
TRBV19,NA,NA,TRBJ2-7,CASSIGLASYEQYF,TGTGCCAGTAGTATAGGGTTGGCTTCCTACGAGCAGTACTTC
TRBV19,TRBD2,NA,TRBJ2-1,CASSFKIAGEIYNEQFF,TGTGCCAGTAGTTTCAAAATAGCGGGGGAGATCTACAATGAGCAGTTCTTC
TRBV19,TRBD1,NA,TRBJ1-5,CASSIRQGAVQPQHF,TGTGCCAGTAGTATAAGGCAGGGGGCTGTTCAGCCCCAGCATTTT
TRBV7-3,TRBD1,NA,TRBJ2-5,CASSLDRGRETQYF,TGTGCCAGCAGCTTAGACAGGGGGAGAGAGACCCAGTACTTC
TRBV4-1,TRBD2,NA,TRBJ2-1,CASSQGYTSGDANEQFF,TGCGCCAGCAGCCAGGGATATACTAGCGGGGATGCTAATGAGCAGTTCTTC
TRBV5-5,NA,NA,TRBJ2-5,CASSLEDQETQYF,TGTGCCAGCAGCCTAGAAGACCAAGAGACCCAGTACTTC
TRBV9,TRBD1,NA,TRBJ2-2,CASSVAVQGTTGELFF,TGTGCCAGCAGCGTAGCTGTACAGGGGACCACCGGGGAGCTGTTTTTT
TRBV10-1,NA,NA,TRBJ1-1,CASSESGTRNTEAFF,TGCGCCAGCAGTGAGTCCGGGACAAGGAACACTGAAGCTTTCTTT
TRBV15,NA,NA,TRBJ1-1,CATSGGGTRNTEAFF,TGTGCCACCAGCGGGGGGGGGACGCGAAACACTGAAGCTTTCTTT
TRBV9,TRBD2,NA,TRBJ2-1,CASSESGTRTSEQFF,TGTGCCAGCAGCGAATCTGGGACTAGGACAAGTGAGCAGTTCTTC
TRBV5-4,NA,NA,TRBJ2-3,CASSLELARGGFTDTQYF,TGTGCCAGCAGCTTGGAATTGGCTAGGGGGGGCTTCACAGATACGCAGTATTTT
TRBV19,NA,NA,TRBJ1-5,CASSMWTPLTDISNQPQHF,TGTGCCAGTAGTATGTGGACCCCCCTGACAGATATTAGCAATCAGCCCCAGCATTTT
TRBV11-3,TRBD2,NA,TRBJ2-2,CASSLGLATTGELFF,TGTGCCAGCAGTTTGGGACTAGCGACCACCGGGGAGCTGTTTTTT
TRBV7-9,NA,NA,TRBJ1-3,CASSLEGAGGNTIYF,TGTGCCAGCAGCTTAGAAGGGGCCGGCGGAAACACCATATATTTT
TRBV9,TRBD1,NA,TRBJ1-4,CASSTRTGEGEKLFF,TGTGCCAGCAGCACCAGGACAGGGGAAGGGGAAAAACTGTTTTTT
TRBV2,NA,few,TRBJ1-3,CASGATGSGNTIYF,TGTGCCAGCGGAGCTACAGGGTCTGGAAACACCATATATTTT
TRBV28,NA,NA,TRBJ1-3,CASSLGTPGSGNTIYF,TGTGCCAGCAGTTTGGGAACCCCGGGGTCTGGAAACACCATATATTTT